The next 9 T cell receptor beta chains were all read from a single sample in a study of cytomegalovirus exposure and HLA in healthy donors. Generated by immunoSEQ multiplex PCR, the TCRdb table keeps only in-frame clones and is missing some. This sample has some 140,000 clones, with approximately 84% found just once. Sequencing was carried out using PBMCs. All receptors derive from a woman aged 25 to 39 in good health and CMV-seronegative.

This clone is a singleton in its sample. The chain carries TRBV27 and TRBJ1-2; 9 bases are a match to TRBD1. The CDR3 has 14 residues. Germline-derived CDR1 and CDR2 are MNHEY and SMNVEV (reference sequence). The ends lost 6 bases at V and 6 bases at J; junction bases unmatched: 8. This CDR3 is CASSYKGTGHGYTF. The CDR3 DNA is TGTGCCAGCAGCTACAAGGGGACAGGGCATGGCTACACCTTC.

This clone was seen once. The chain couples TRBV5-4 to TRBJ2-5; 16 bases agree with TRBD2. This CDR3 comprises 17 residues. After removal of 3 bases from V and 5 bases from J, the junction contained 7 bases not matched to a gene. From germline, CDR1 is SGHNT and CDR2 YYREEE (reference sequence). The CDR3 DNA is TGTGCCAGCAGCTGGGGGACTAGCGGGGGGGCACGGGAGACCCAGTACTTC. Its protein product is CASSWGTSGGARETQYF.

The gene calls are TRBV2 and TRBJ1-2; no reliable D call. Trimming took off 4 bases at V and 1 base at J, with 7 bases between the two ends. CDR3 length: 13 amino acids. The V gene's germline CDR1 is SNHLY and CDR2 FYNNEI. The CDR3 nucleotides are TGTGCCAGCAGTGGTGACAATAACTATGGCTACACCTTC. This sequence encodes CASSGDNNYGYTF.

The chain combines TRBV6-5 with TRBJ2-7; TRBD1 agrees at 10 bases. Germline loops: CDR1 MNHEY, CDR2 SVGAGI. The CDR3 runs to 15 residues. Unmatched junction bases numbered 9, after V lost 6 bases and J lost 4 bases. In DNA, the CDR3 is TGTGCCAGCAGAGCCCCGGGACAGGGGAGGTACGAGCAGTACTTC. It is translated as CASRAPGQGRYEQYF.

The chain employs TRBV29-1 and TRBJ2-7, with 8 bases fitting TRBD2. CDR3 length: 13 amino acids. V was clipped by 4 bases and J by 2 bases; unmatched bases: 4. Germline V gene sequence: CDR1 SQVTM, CDR2 ANQGSEA. CDR3 DNA: TGCAGCGTTGTTGGCGGGGGGCCCTACGAGCAGTACTTC. This gives the protein CSVVGGGPYEQYF.

V gene TRBV5-6 combines with J gene TRBJ2-1; possibly TRBD2 for D (5 bases). This CDR3 has 13 residues. V shed 0 bases and J shed 10 bases, with 11 bases lying between them. The V gene's germline CDR1 is SGHDT and CDR2 YYEEEE. The CDR3 nucleotides are TGTGCCAGCAGCTTGGGAGGGATTACGGAGCAGTTCTTC. Translated, it gives CASSLGGITEQFF.

This chain joins TRBV5-4 and TRBJ2-1; D gene ambiguous. CDR1 SGHNT and CDR2 YYREEE come from the germline V gene (reference sequence). Trimming took 4 bases from V and 0 from J, leaving 8 bases between them. The CDR3 runs 14 residues. The DNA for the CDR3 is TGTGCCAGCAGCCCCCTGTCCTCCTACAATGAGCAGTTCTTC. Residues: CASSPLSSYNEQFF.

The chain employs TRBV5-1 and TRBJ1-3; 8 bases match TRBD1. V shed 3 bases and J 3 bases; nucleotides not matched to a gene: 8. The CDR3 runs 16 residues. Germline lookup yields CDR1 SGHRS and CDR2 YFSETQ. The CDR3 loop is CASSSSGTGLGNTIYF. CDR3 in DNA: TGCGCCAGCAGCTCCTCCGGGACAGGACTTGGAAACACCATATATTTT. The full variable domain, rest sourced from reference TRBV5-1 and TRBJ1-3, is KAGVTQTPRYLIKTRGQQVTLSCSPISGHRSVSWYQQTPGQGLQFLFEYFSETQRNKGNFPGRFSGRQFSNSRSEMNVSTLELGDSALYLCASSSSGTGLGNTIYFGEGSWLTVV.

The chain's CDR3 is CASSPYWAGGPHNEQFF. CDR3 bases: TGTGCCAGCAGCCCATATTGGGCAGGGGGCCCCCACAATGAGCAGTTCTTC. The J gene is TRBJ2-1, the V gene TRBV27; 8 bases align to TRBD1. The germline V gene has CDR1 MNHEY and CDR2 SMNVEV (reference sequence). Trimming removed 6 bases from V and 5 bases from J; junction bases left unmatched: 15. There are 17 residues in the CDR3.